The sequence of this T cell receptor (beta chain) was determined in a study of CD8 T cells in Susac syndrome (dated by TCRdb to between 2017 and 2020). Study-level background: Whether CD8+ T cell activation and differentiation in Susac syndrome was antigen driven was tested using repertoire sequencing. CD8+ T cell repertoire clonality was compared between over 9 healthy donors, some 14 Susac syndrome patients and 15 multiple sclerosis patients. Study-level results and caveats: The TCR sequencing and HLA analysis was acknowledged to have included a relatively small number of individuals.

High-throughput TCR beta sequencing profiled peripheral blood CD8+ and CD4+ T cells from healthy donors, Susac syndrome patients and multiple sclerosis patients. The multiple sclerosis controls were treatment-naive patients whose relapsing-remitting disease, either stable or active, fulfilled the revised McDonald criteria. Bulk CD8+ and CD4+ T cells were purified by magnetic negative isolation, while CD8+ TEMRA cells were enriched using FACS. Blood was drawn into EDTA tubes, processed within 24 hours, and PBMCs were isolated by density gradient centrifugation. PBMCs intended for TCR sequencing were cryopreserved in liquid nitrogen and thawed later in a water bath at 37 degrees C. A purity of at least 90% was achieved for sorted or isolated CD4+, CD8+ and CD8+ TEMRA cells. RNA was extracted using the RNeasy kit, and about 0.45 to 1 ug of the RNA was reverse transcribed with random hexamers. TCR beta CDR3 regions were amplified with the immunoSEQ multiplex PCR assay covering 54 Vbeta and 13 Jbeta segments. PCR amplification bias was corrected by using a synthetic template baseline for primer optimization and computational correction. As for the authors' bioinformatics: Reads were assigned to V, D and J genes according to IMGT and analyzed in immunoSEQ Analyzer, with only productive sequences retained. Clonality was calculated as one minus the Shannon entropy normalized by log2 of the number of productive unique sequences. Public and private clones were assessed among the 100 most prevalent clones of each patient and control. Clones were defined as Susac-specific if absent from the healthy and MS cohorts, from around 1,100 published viral clones and from other ImmuneACCESS disease sequences. TCRdb trimmed public reads at Q25 via fastp, called clones via MiXCR and kept in-frame beta chains. CDR3 protein duplicates are merged, each entry listing the most common genes and DNA. These V and J calls rely on TCRdb rather than the paper's analysis. This sample lists about 50,000 distinct CDR3 sequences; 93% were detected once. The top ten constitute roughly 0.5% of the sample.

A note on this clonotype: Its antigen is currently not known. The sample holds no much larger clone one base away, and base qualities are not on file.

At the junction V is shortened by 2 bases and J by 1 base, with 11 bases in between. The germline V gene (reference sequence) provides CDR1 SGHKS and CDR2 YYEKEE. The CDR3 numbers 15 residues from cysteine through phenylalanine. Just CDR3 DNA is preserved here, 45 bases in frame from base 1. Recombination connected TRBV5-5 to TRBJ2-3, with no confident D gene call. Sequenced: CD8+ T cells from PBMCs. The sequence came from a human donor with multiple sclerosis. The bases read TGTGCCAGCAGCTTCCGAGGCCGGGGCACAGATACGCAGTATTTT. It specifies CASSFRGRGTDTQYF. Beyond the CDR3, the reference TRBV5-5 and TRBJ2-3 genes provide the residues; the full variable domain reads: DAGVTQSPTHLIKTRGQQVTLRCSPISGHKSVSWYQQVLGQGPQFIFQYYEKEERGRGNFPDRFSARQFPNYSSELNVNALLLGDSALYLCASSFRGRGTDTQYFGPGTRLTVL.